The clone carrying this T cell receptor beta chain came up a few times. This entry comes from a study of identical twins. TCRdb re-derived calls from the 5' RACE reads in MiXCR, one entry per CDR3 protein. The table includes roughly 220,000 distinct CDR3 sequences, approximately 7.1% detected once. The CDR3 runs 13 residues. V was pared by 4 bases and J by 2 bases, with 7 bases between. Germline values: CDR1 SGHDN, CDR2 FVKESK. These data were also filed under a second study, of T cells expressing NK-cell markers. From that study: Beta-chain profiling covered CD3+CD56+NKG2C+, CD3+CD56+NKG2C- and CD3+CD56-NKG2C+ sorted subsets.

The sequence derives from a woman between 18 and 29 years old in good health. The rearrangement joins TRBV14 to TRBJ2-3; the D is unclear. Sequenced input: CD8+ T cells sorted from blood. The CDR3 here is CASSLEDTDTQYF. The DNA for the CDR3 is TGTGCCAGCAGCCTCGAGGACACAGATACGCAGTATTTT.